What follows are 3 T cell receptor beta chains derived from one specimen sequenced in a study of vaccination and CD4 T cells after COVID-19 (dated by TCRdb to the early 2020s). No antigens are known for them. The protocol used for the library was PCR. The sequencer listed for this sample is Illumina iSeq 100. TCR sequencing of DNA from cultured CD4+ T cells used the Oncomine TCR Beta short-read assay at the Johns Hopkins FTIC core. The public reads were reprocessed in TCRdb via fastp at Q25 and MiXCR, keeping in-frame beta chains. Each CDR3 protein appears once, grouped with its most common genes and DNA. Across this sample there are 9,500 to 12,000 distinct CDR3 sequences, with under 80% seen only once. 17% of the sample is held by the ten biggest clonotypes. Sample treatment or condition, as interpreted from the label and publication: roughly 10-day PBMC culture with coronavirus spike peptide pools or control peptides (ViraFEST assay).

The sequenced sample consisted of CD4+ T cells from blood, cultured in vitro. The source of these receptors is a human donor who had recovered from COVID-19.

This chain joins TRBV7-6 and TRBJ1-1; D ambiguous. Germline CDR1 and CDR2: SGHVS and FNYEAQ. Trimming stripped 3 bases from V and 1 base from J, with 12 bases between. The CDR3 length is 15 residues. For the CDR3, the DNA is TGTGCCAGCAGCTTGACCGAACGGACGAACACTGAAGCTTTCTTT. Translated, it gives CASSLTERTNTEAFF.

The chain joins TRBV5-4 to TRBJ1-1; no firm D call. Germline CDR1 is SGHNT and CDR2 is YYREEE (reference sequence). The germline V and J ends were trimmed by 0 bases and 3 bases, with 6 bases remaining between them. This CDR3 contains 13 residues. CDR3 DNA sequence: TGTGCCAGCAGCTTGGCACGGGACACTGAAGCTTTCTTT. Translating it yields CASSLARDTEAFF.

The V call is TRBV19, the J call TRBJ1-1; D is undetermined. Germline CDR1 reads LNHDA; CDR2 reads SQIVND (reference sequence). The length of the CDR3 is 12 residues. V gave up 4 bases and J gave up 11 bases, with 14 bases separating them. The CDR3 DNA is TGTGCCAGTAGTACCGCATCCTTGAGGGCTTTCTTT. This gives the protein CASSTASLRAFF.